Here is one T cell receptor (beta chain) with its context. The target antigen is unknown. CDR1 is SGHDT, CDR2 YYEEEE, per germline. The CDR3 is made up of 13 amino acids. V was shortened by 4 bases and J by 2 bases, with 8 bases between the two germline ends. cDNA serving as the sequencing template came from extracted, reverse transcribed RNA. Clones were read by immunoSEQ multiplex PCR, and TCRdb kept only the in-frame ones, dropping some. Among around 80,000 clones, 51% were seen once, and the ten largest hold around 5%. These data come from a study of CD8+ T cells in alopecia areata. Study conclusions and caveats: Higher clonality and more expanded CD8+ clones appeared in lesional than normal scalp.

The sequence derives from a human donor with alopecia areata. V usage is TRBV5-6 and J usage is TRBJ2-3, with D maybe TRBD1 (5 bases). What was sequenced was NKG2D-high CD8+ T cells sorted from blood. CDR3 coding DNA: TGTGCCAGCAGCGAAGGGGCCACAGATACGCAGTATTTT. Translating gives CASSEGATDTQYF.